The 20 T cell receptor beta chains given below trace back to one sample, sequenced in a study of preoperative IRX-2 immunotherapy in early breast cancer (dated by TCRdb to the late 2010s). In light of the paper, this sample's treatment or condition label describes: preoperative locoregional IRX-2 cytokine immunotherapy. Libraries were made using the immunoSEQ multiplex PCR assay. In its TCRdb copy, this immuneACCESS table keeps in-frame sequences only and misses some clones. Where compared with another copy, unresolved V genes explain less than half of these, and the others have no known cause. This sample holds around 25,000 clones; approximately 95% were observed only once. The ten largest clones capture 16% of the sample. The material was tumor tissue, obtained after IRX-2 immunotherapy. The receptors originated from a human donor with breast cancer.

V and J are TRBV11-2 and TRBJ2-4; D perhaps matches TRBD2 (6 bases). The CDR3 runs to 17 residues. CDR1 SGHAT and CDR2 FQNNGV come from the germline V gene. Trimming stripped 1 base from V and 0 bases from J, with 13 bases between. CDR3 region: CASSLGWGGPAKNIQYF. CDR3 bases: TGTGCCAGCAGCTTAGGGTGGGGAGGACCAGCCAAAAACATTCAGTACTTC.

This clone was found once. This chain links TRBV15 with TRBJ2-1; TRBD2 matches at 8 bases. This CDR3 region has 16 residues. The trim removed 0 bases at V and 9 bases at J, leaving 10 bases unmatched. Germline V CDR1 and CDR2: LNHNV, YYDKDF (reference sequence). This chain's CDR3 is CATSRDWAGGRGEQFF. The CDR3 DNA sequence: TGTGCCACCAGCAGAGATTGGGCGGGAGGTAGAGGTGAGCAGTTCTTC.

The CDR3 bases are TGCAGCGTGTACAGGGGTCGAACTGAAGCTTTCTTT. Protein sequence: CSVYRGRTEAFF. V gene TRBV29-1 combines with J gene TRBJ1-1; 7 positions agree with TRBD1. The CDR3 covers 12 residues. Losses at the gene ends were 6 bases for V and 5 bases for J; bases not matched to a gene: 6. CDR1 is SQVTM and CDR2 is ANQGSEA in the germline V gene.

This chain uses TRBV19 with TRBJ1-2; no definite D call. The length of the CDR3 is 12 residues. Trimming shortened V by 6 bases and J by 7 bases, and 12 bases separated the two germline ends. CDR1 and CDR2 from the germline V gene are LNHDA and SQIVND (reference sequence). For the CDR3, the DNA is TGTGCCAGTAGAACCTTGGGCCGTGGCTACACCTTC. This encodes CASRTLGRGYTF.

V and J are TRBV13 and TRBJ2-5; 10 bases are a match to TRBD2. CDR3 size: 19 residues. V was clipped by 1 base and J by 4 bases; unmatched bases: 15. Germline CDR1 PRHDT, CDR2 FYEKMQ (reference sequence). CDR3 sequence: CASSLVASGSLFVGETQYF. In DNA form, the CDR3 reads TGTGCCAGCAGCTTAGTTGCTAGCGGGAGTTTATTTGTTGGAGAGACCCAGTACTTC.

This clone was counted between two and nine times. The chain is built from TRBV6-1 and TRBJ2-3, with 7 bases aligning to TRBD2. The J segment lost 2 bases and the V segment lost 11 bases, leaving 13 bases of the junction unmatched. This CDR3 has 15 amino acids. Germline loops: CDR1 MNHNS, CDR2 SASEGT. Here the CDR3 reads CASTRLAENTDTQYF. CDR3 nucleotides: TGTGCCTCGACGAGGCTAGCGGAGAACACAGATACGCAGTATTTT.

The rearrangement links TRBV30 to TRBJ2-5, with a tentative D call TRBD2 (6 bases). V was pared by 2 bases and J by 1 base, with 14 bases between. Germline CDR1 GTSNPN, CDR2 SVGIG (reference sequence). CDR3 length: 15 amino acids. CDR3: CAWSKVGGSQETQYF. The CDR3 DNA sequence: TGTGCCTGGAGTAAGGTAGGAGGGTCCCAAGAGACCCAGTACTTC.

V is TRBV18 and J is TRBJ2-7; 7 bases line up with TRBD1. The trim removed 2 bases at V and 6 bases at J, leaving 13 bases unmatched. CDR1 and CDR2 (germline): KGHSH, LQKENI. This CDR3 is 16 amino acids long. Here the CDR3 DNA reads TGTGCCAGCTCACCAAGCGCTGGCAGGGGGAATCCCGAGCAGTACTTC. Translating gives CASSPSAGRGNPEQYF.

This chain uses TRBV9 with TRBJ1-3; TRBD1 agrees at 9 bases. The CDR3 is 18 amino acids. Trimming removed 4 bases from V and 4 bases from J; junction bases left unmatched: 15. CDR1 is SGDLS and CDR2 is YYNGEE in the germline V gene. The CDR3 sequence: CASSLGPGDRANGNTIYF. Here the CDR3 DNA reads TGTGCCAGCAGCTTGGGCCCCGGGGACAGGGCGAACGGAAACACCATATATTTT. The variable domain in full, completed from reference TRBV9 and TRBJ1-3, reads DSGVTQTPKHLITATGQRVTLRCSPRSGDLSVYWYQQSLDQGLQFLIQYYNGEERAKGNILERFSAQQFPDLHSELNLSSLELGDSALYFCASSLGPGDRANGNTIYFGEGSWLTVV.

The chain employs TRBV4-3 and TRBJ2-7; D is possibly TRBD1 (9 bases). Germline V gene lookup returns CDR1 LGHNA and CDR2 YSLEER. Trimming cost V 0 bases and J 4 bases, with 28 bases left between them. The CDR3 covers 20 residues. The CDR3 is CASSQELRTGAAGGLYEQYF. Here the CDR3 DNA reads TGCGCCAGCAGCCAAGAACTGCGGACAGGGGCTGCGGGAGGCCTTTACGAGCAGTACTTC.

The CDR3 nucleotides are TGCGCCAGCAGCTTGGGACACACTACGAACACCGGGGAGCTGTTTTTT. It codes for CASSLGHTTNTGELFF. This chain links TRBV5-1 with TRBJ2-2, with D hard to call. CDR3 length: 16 residues. Per the germline V gene, CDR1 is SGHRS and CDR2 is YFSETQ. Trimming took off 0 bases at V and 0 bases at J, with 9 bases between the two ends.

The rearrangement uses TRBV5-6 and TRBJ2-7; 9 bases match TRBD2. The ends lost 4 bases at V and 4 bases at J; junction bases unmatched: 9. Looked up from germline, CDR1 is SGHDT and CDR2 is YYEEEE. The CDR3 runs to 15 residues. CDR3 sequence: CASSPGRLAVYEQYF. CDR3 DNA sequence: TGTGCCAGCAGCCCGGGCCGACTAGCGGTTTACGAGCAGTACTTC.

This clone showed up just once. The rearrangement uses TRBV10-3 and TRBJ2-7, with 11 bases lining up with TRBD1. The CDR3 is 14 residues long. Trimming took 6 bases from V and 7 from J; bases not matched to a gene: 8. Germline V gene sequence: CDR1 ENHRY, CDR2 SYGVKD. The CDR3: CAISGGQGDREQYF. The CDR3 coding sequence is TGTGCCATCAGCGGGGGACAGGGGGACCGGGAGCAGTACTTC.

J is TRBJ2-3 and V is TRBV7-6, with TRBD2 identical over 9 bases. The CDR3 has 16 residues. The germline V gene encodes CDR1 SGHVS and CDR2 FNYEAQ. V shed 1 base, J shed 2 bases, and the junction held 4 bases outside the gene matches. This chain's CDR3 is CASSLEAGGPTDTQYF. Here the CDR3 DNA reads TGTGCCAGCAGCTTAGAAGCGGGGGGACCCACAGATACGCAGTATTTT. Together with reference TRBV7-6 and TRBJ2-3, the CDR3 gives the full variable domain: GAGVSQSPRYKVTKRGQDVALRCDPISGHVSLYWYRQALGQGPEFLTYFNYEAQQDKSGLPNDRFSAERPEGSISTLTIQRTEQRDSAMYRCASSLEAGGPTDTQYFGPGTRLTVL.

The chain carries TRBV7-3 and TRBJ1-1; 8 bases align to TRBD1. This CDR3 spans 15 amino acids. The germline gives CDR1 SGHTA, CDR2 FQGTGA. V shed 6 bases and J 0 bases; nucleotides not matched to a gene: 6. This chain's CDR3 is CASSTGGGMNTEAFF. The CDR3 DNA reads as TGTGCCAGCAGTACAGGGGGTGGGATGAACACTGAAGCTTTCTTT.

The rearrangement uses TRBV29-1 and TRBJ2-1; D is ambiguous. The V gene lost 1 base and the J gene lost 10 bases, with 11 bases spanning the gap. The CDR3 consists of 12 residues. CDR1 SQVTM and CDR2 ANQGSEA come from the germline V gene. The chain's CDR3 is CSVEGRPPEQFF. CDR3 bases: TGCAGCGTTGAAGGGAGACCCCCCGAGCAGTTCTTC.

The CDR3 region has the DNA TGTGCCAGCAGTTTAGCGGGAGCACTCGATGAGCAGTTCTTC. Translating it yields CASSLAGALDEQFF. This chain uses TRBV28 with TRBJ2-1; 7 bases align to TRBD2. V gave up 2 bases and J gave up 8 bases; unmatched junction bases: 6. This CDR3 contains 14 residues. Germline V gene data show CDR1 as MDHEN and CDR2 as SYDVKM.

CDR3 residues: CASRGVPGTNTGELFF. The CDR3 nucleotides are TGCGCCAGCAGAGGCGTCCCAGGCACGAACACCGGGGAGCTGTTTTTT. The chain is built from TRBV5-1 and TRBJ2-2; D gene unclear. V lost 5 bases to trimming and J lost 0 bases, with 14 bases between them. Germline-derived CDR1 and CDR2 are SGHRS and YFSETQ. There are 16 residues in the CDR3.

The chain employs TRBV6-4 and TRBJ1-4; TRBD1 might be the D (6 bases). Germline V CDR1 and CDR2: MRHNA, SNTAGT. The ends were cut back, 8 bases at V and 5 bases at J, with 12 bases in the middle. The CDR3 runs 13 residues. For the CDR3, the DNA is TGTGCCAGCGGCGGCGGACAGAATGAAAAACTGTTTTTT. This gives the protein CASGGGQNEKLFF.

This chain links TRBV7-8 with TRBJ1-5; possibly TRBD1 for D (5 bases). V lost 1 base and J 4 bases, leaving 8 bases between the germline ends. Germline CDR1 and CDR2: SGHVS and FQNEAQ. The CDR3 has 14 residues. The CDR3: CASSLVSGNQPQHF. The CDR3 coding sequence is TGTGCCAGCAGCTTAGTATCAGGGAATCAGCCCCAGCATTTT.